The 30 T cell receptor beta chains in this list originate from one sample, sequenced in a study of post-analysis software for immune sequencing data. Overall study results and limits: Five TRBV segments, including TRBV5-6, TRBV5-1 and TRBV20-1, were more frequent in patients than controls.

Unique molecular identifiers were carried by the TCR beta cDNA libraries. One entry per CDR3 protein, called by TCRdb with MiXCR from the PCR reads. The sample yields hundreds of thousands of distinct CDR3 sequences, 59% seen once. Antigens of these TCRs are unknown. The sample taken for sequencing was blood. The receptors come from a girl aged 2 to 10 with multiple sclerosis.

J is TRBJ2-1 and V is TRBV12-3 or TRBV12-4; D gene ambiguous. The CDR3 has 12 amino acids. Trimming stripped 5 bases from V and 9 bases from J, with 11 bases between. DNA of the CDR3: TGTGCCAGCAGTCGTAAGACTCCTGAGCAGTTCTTC. Protein product: CASSRKTPEQFF.

The genes are TRBV11-3 and TRBJ1-1; D call uncertain. There are 13 residues in the CDR3. Trimming shortened V by 0 bases and J by 10 bases, and 12 bases separated the two germline ends. Germline V gene sequence: CDR1 SGHNT, CDR2 YENEEA. The CDR3, as DNA: TGTGCCAGCAGCTTAGAGGTTACTTTACCAGCTTTCTTT. Amino acid sequence: CASSLEVTLPAFF. Drawing the rest from reference TRBV11-3 and TRBJ1-1, the complete variable domain is EAGVVQSPRYKIIEKKQPVAFWCNPISGHNTLYWYLQNLGQGPELLIRYENEEAVDDSQLPKDRFSAERLKGVDSTLKIQPAELGDSAVYLCASSLEVTLPAFFGQGTRLTVV.

The chain couples TRBV7-9 to TRBJ2-7; 8 bases line up with TRBD1. Germline-derived CDR1 and CDR2 are SEHNR and FQNEAQ (reference sequence). The CDR3 extends over 14 amino acids. The trim removed 5 bases at V and 7 bases at J, leaving 10 bases unmatched. Here the CDR3 DNA reads TGTGCCAGCAGCCTAGTCAGGGGGCGCGGAGAGCAGTACTTC. This sequence encodes CASSLVRGRGEQYF. Variable domain in full (rest from reference TRBV7-9 and TRBJ2-7): DTGVSQNPRHKITKRGQNVTFRCDPISEHNRLYWYRQTLGQGPEFLTYFQNEAQLEKSRLLSDRFSAERPKGSFSTLEIQRTEQGDSAMYLCASSLVRGRGEQYFGPGTRLTVT.

The V gene is TRBV20-1, the J gene TRBJ2-1; either TRBD1 or TRBD2 may fit D (6 bases each). Germline CDR1 DFQATT, CDR2 SNEGSKA (reference sequence). The CDR3 has 14 amino acids. Trimming left V 6 bases short and J 9 bases short, with 21 bases between. The CDR3 DNA reads as TGCAGTGCAGGGAGTTCCGGGGGCAGCGGTGAGCAGTTCTTC. Amino acids: CSAGSSGGSGEQFF.

This clonotype appeared once. The V gene is TRBV2, the J gene TRBJ2-1; 10 nucleotides align to TRBD2. V shed 2 bases and J 0 bases; nucleotides not matched to a gene: 7. The CDR3 runs to 18 residues. CDR1 SNHLY and CDR2 FYNNEI come from the germline V gene. Written as DNA, the CDR3 is TGTGCCAGCAGTGAATCCCTACTAGCGGGGATCTCCTACAATGAGCAGTTCTTC. Its protein product is CASSESLLAGISYNEQFF.

Comment on this clonotype: Germline is not matched at one junction end, which may reflect a read error. The chain recombines TRBV10-3 with TRBJ1-5; D gene uncertain. The CDR3 has 13 residues. Germline-derived CDR1 and CDR2 are ENHRY and SYGVKD. This CDR3 reads CAIGEGGNQPQHF. CDR3 sequence (DNA): TGTGCCATCGGTGAAGGAGGGAATCAGCCCCAGCATTTT.

J is TRBJ2-5 and V is TRBV29-1; no firm D call. This CDR3 contains 12 residues. V lost 4 bases to trimming and J lost 3 bases, with 9 bases between them. Germline loops: CDR1 SQVTM, CDR2 ANQGSEA. CDR3 bases: TGCAGCGTTGTGTCGGCAGAAGAGACCCAGTACTTC. Its protein product is CSVVSAEETQYF.

The rearrangement links TRBV29-1 to TRBJ2-5; no reliable D call. From germline, CDR1 is SQVTM and CDR2 ANQGSEA. Trimming took 6 bases from V and 4 from J, leaving 0 bases between them. This CDR3 has 8 residues. The CDR3: CSVETQYF. Here the CDR3 DNA reads TGCAGCGTAGAGACCCAGTACTTC.

This clonotype was detected only a few times. The rearrangement links TRBV12-5 to TRBJ2-7, with 10 bases identical to TRBD1. V gave up 0 bases and J gave up 3 bases; unmatched junction bases: 8. The length of the CDR3 is 17 residues. Germline V gene lookup returns CDR1 LGHNT and CDR2 FRNRAP. The CDR3 coding sequence is TGTGCTAGTGGTTTGGTAACGGGACAGGGGTTCTACTACGAGCAGTACTTC. Translated, it gives CASGLVTGQGFYYEQYF.

The V and J genes are TRBV5-1 and TRBJ2-1; D unclear. Germline V CDR1 and CDR2: SGHRS, YFSETQ. This CDR3 has 15 residues. V was pared by 0 bases and J by 0 bases, with 7 bases between. CDR3 sequence reads: CASSLVKSSYNEQFF. The DNA of the CDR3 is TGCGCCAGCAGCTTGGTAAAAAGCTCCTACAATGAGCAGTTCTTC.

With regard to this clonotype: A much larger clone differs from this one at a single base, so this may be a read error. The chain couples TRBV11-2 to TRBJ1-2; 8 bases map to TRBD1. Germline CDR1 SGHAT, CDR2 FQNNGV. This CDR3 is 17 amino acids long. The CDR3 protein is CAGSSYPDRANHYGYTF. The CDR3 DNA is TGTGCCGGCAGCTCGTATCCGGACAGGGCAAATCACTATGGCTACACCTTC.

The chain combines TRBV12-3 or TRBV12-4 with TRBJ2-1; 12 nucleotides align to TRBD2. J was trimmed by 9 bases and V by 3 bases; bases with no gene match: 6. The CDR3 runs 15 residues. CDR3 in amino acids: CASSLTSGRWGEQFF. CDR3 in DNA: TGTGCCAGCAGTTTGACTAGCGGGAGATGGGGTGAGCAGTTCTTC.

The chain is built from TRBV12-3 or TRBV12-4 and TRBJ1-2; possibly TRBD1 for D (6 bases). CDR3 length: 16 residues. The V gene lost 1 base and the J gene lost 8 bases, with 20 bases spanning the gap. CDR3 nucleotides: TGTGCCAGCAGTTTAGGATCCGGGACACAGGGACAAGGCTACACCTTC. This encodes CASSLGSGTQGQGYTF.

This clonotype has a handful of counts. The rearrangement joins TRBV6-2 or TRBV6-3 to TRBJ1-1; no clear D gene. Germline V gene data show CDR1 as MNHEY and CDR2 as SVGEGT. V lost 4 bases, J lost 1 base, and 1 base lay in between. This CDR3 has 11 amino acids. The CDR3, as DNA: TGTGCCAGCAGTTGGAACACTGAAGCTTTCTTT. Its protein is CASSWNTEAFF.

A few counts support this clonotype. The CDR3 nucleotides read TGTGCCAGCAGCCAAGATCGACTAGCGGGATCCTTAATTGGCGAGCAGTACTTC. Translation: CASSQDRLAGSLIGEQYF. This chain uses TRBV3-1 with TRBJ2-5, with 11 bases that match TRBD2. The J call may be incorrect, as the DNA end agrees better with TRBJ2-7. Germline assignment: CDR1 LGHDT and CDR2 YNNKEL (reference sequence). The CDR3 has 18 residues.

Concerning this clonotype itself: Compared with germline, one end of the junction differs, possibly owing to a read error. V usage is TRBV5-1 and J usage is TRBJ2-1; 7 nucleotides agree with TRBD2. Germline lookup yields CDR1 SGHRS and CDR2 YFSETQ. The CDR3 spans 14 residues. The CDR3 nucleotides are TGTGCCAGCAGTCCTGGGGGAGGGCGGAATGAGCAGTTCTTC. Amino acids: CASSPGGGRNEQFF.

J is TRBJ2-1 and V is TRBV6-6; possible D gene TRBD2, 5 bases. The V end was cut by 2 bases, the J end by 8 bases, with 16 bases between. Germline CDR1 reads MNHNY; CDR2 reads SVGAGI (reference sequence). CDR3 length equals 15 residues. CDR3 sequence: CASSYPRAIGDEQFF. In DNA form, the CDR3 reads TGTGCCAGCAGTTACCCGAGGGCCATTGGGGATGAGCAGTTCTTC.

The rearrangement joins TRBV7-9 to TRBJ2-1; 12 positions match TRBD2. Germline V lookup: CDR1 SEHNR, CDR2 FQNEAQ (reference sequence). The CDR3 consists of 16 residues. V lost 2 bases to trimming and J lost 7 bases; unmatched junction nucleotides: 6. The CDR3 coding sequence is TGTGCCAGCAGCTTACTCCTAGCGGGGGGGCCGAATGAGCAGTTCTTC. Translated: CASSLLLAGGPNEQFF.

This chain links TRBV28 with TRBJ2-5; D possibly corresponds to TRBD2 (7 bases). Trimming took off 6 bases at V and 4 bases at J, with 18 bases between the two ends. The CDR3 has 15 residues. The germline CDR1 and CDR2 sequences are MDHEN and SYDVKM. The DNA for the CDR3 is TGTGCCAGCAGACGACCCTCAGGGGAGGGAGAGACCCAGTACTTC. Protein: CASRRPSGEGETQYF.

This chain connects TRBV24-1 to TRBJ2-3, with TRBD1 matching 7 bases. The junction had 6 bases not matched to a gene; V was cut back by 3 bases and J by 4 bases. Germline V gene lookup returns CDR1 KGHDR and CDR2 SFDVKD. The CDR3 contains 15 residues. In DNA, the CDR3 is TGTGCCACCAGTGATGGGTCCCAGGGGGCAGATACGCAGTATTTT. The encoded protein is CATSDGSQGADTQYF.

This clonotype was counted a few times. The rearrangement links TRBV29-1 to TRBJ2-3; no firm D call. Germline CDR1 is SQVTM and CDR2 is ANQGSEA. The CDR3 contains 12 residues. V shed 7 bases and J shed 4 bases, with 12 bases lying between them. The CDR3 reads CSARPPSDTQYF. DNA of the CDR3: TGCAGCGCCAGGCCGCCATCAGATACGCAGTATTTT.

This clonotype was observed a few times. The rearrangement joins TRBV29-1 to TRBJ1-2; tentatively, D is TRBD1 (5 bases). CDR1 is SQVTM and CDR2 is ANQGSEA in the germline V gene. CDR3 length: 14 residues. DNA for the CDR3: TGCACCACGAGTCTGCCAGGGACTAACTATGGCTACACCTTC. It encodes CTTSLPGTNYGYTF.

The gene calls are TRBV20-1 and TRBJ1-6, with a possible D match to TRBD1 (5 bases). CDR1 DFQATT and CDR2 SNEGSKA come from the germline V gene (reference sequence). The CDR3 contains 12 residues. V lost 6 bases to trimming and J lost 11 bases, with 14 bases between them. CDR3 sequence reads: CSATTRGAPLHF. The CDR3, as DNA: TGCAGTGCAACAACACGGGGGGCACCCCTCCACTTT.

In its sample, this clonotype was seen once. The J gene is TRBJ2-7, the V gene TRBV5-1; weak D call: TRBD2 (7 bases). Trimming took off 4 bases at V and 3 bases at J, with 17 bases between the two ends. The germline CDR1 and CDR2 sequences are SGHRS and YFSETQ. CDR3 length equals 15 residues. For the CDR3, the DNA is TGCGCCAGCAGCGCAGGACTAGTGGGACACTACGAGCAGTACTTC. Protein sequence: CASSAGLVGHYEQYF.

The rearrangement joins TRBV7-2 to TRBJ1-2; D unclear. CDR3 length equals 14 residues. Germline-derived CDR1 and CDR2 are SGHTA and FQGNSA. The V end was cut by 5 bases, the J end by 5 bases, with 15 bases between. The chain's CDR3 is CASSRERRRYGYTF. CDR3 nucleotides: TGTGCCAGCAGCCGAGAAAGGAGGCGGTATGGCTACACCTTC.

In its sample, this clonotype was seen once. The chain recombines TRBV4-1 with TRBJ2-1, with D possibly being TRBD2 (5 bases). V dropped 0 bases and J dropped 2 bases, with 11 bases sitting between them. Germline V gene sequence: CDR1 MGHRA, CDR2 YSYEKL. This CDR3 has 16 residues. In nucleotides, the CDR3 is TGCGCCAGCAGCCAAGAAAGGAGCGGACCCTACAATGAGCAGTTCTTC. Protein: CASSQERSGPYNEQFF.

J is TRBJ2-7 and V is TRBV28, with 12 bases fitting TRBD1. This CDR3 region has 14 residues. V was pared by 6 bases and J by 10 bases, with 10 bases of the junction left unmatched. The germline CDR1 and CDR2 sequences are MDHEN and SYDVKM. In DNA form, the CDR3 reads TGTGCCAGCAGCTGGACCGGGACAGGGGGCCCTCAGTACTTC. Its translation: CASSWTGTGGPQYF. Complete variable domain (other parts from reference TRBV28 and TRBJ2-7): DVKVTQSSRYLVKRTGEKVFLECVQDMDHENMFWYRQDPGLGLRLIYFSYDVKMKEKGDIPEGYSVSREKKERFSLILESASTNQTSMYLCASSWTGTGGPQYFGPGTRLTVT.

The CDR3 protein is CASRADRGRTGELFF. The CDR3 DNA is TGCGCCAGCAGGGCTGACAGGGGACGGACCGGGGAGCTGTTTTTT. The V gene is TRBV5-1, the J gene TRBJ2-2; TRBD1 aligns across 8 bases. The length of the CDR3 is 15 residues. The trim removed 5 bases at V and 5 bases at J, leaving 8 bases unmatched. Germline V lookup: CDR1 SGHRS, CDR2 YFSETQ.

The chain combines TRBV3-1 with TRBJ2-1; no definite D call. Germline-derived CDR1 and CDR2 are LGHDT and YNNKEL (reference sequence). This CDR3 region has 15 residues. V was clipped by 4 bases and J by 8 bases, with 18 bases between them. The CDR3: CASSLSSSTEYEQFF. The DNA of the CDR3 is TGTGCCAGCAGCCTCTCTTCTTCTACGGAGTATGAGCAGTTCTTC.

This clonotype showed up just once. The chain carries TRBV7-9 and TRBJ1-6; a possible D gene is TRBD1 (5 bases). The V gene's germline CDR1 is SEHNR and CDR2 FQNEAQ (reference sequence). This CDR3 is built from 15 residues. V gave up 1 base and J gave up 9 bases, with 13 bases separating them. The CDR3 DNA reads as TGTGCCAGCAGCTTAGAAGGGGAGGGTGCTTCACCCCTCCACTTT. This translates into CASSLEGEGASPLHF.